This is a list of T cell receptor beta chains from one sample in a study of blood T cell repertoires in COVID-19. Libraries were prepared by immunoSEQ multiplex PCR; TCRdb keeps only in-frame clonotypes and omits some of them. Of approximately 210,000 clones in the sample, 85% to 90% are singletons; the top ten hold about 9.9%. The sample comprised peripheral blood. These receptors came from a man aged 50 or older with COVID-19, enrolled during active disease. The CDR3 runs from the conserved cysteine through the conserved F or W. Fields, in order: V gene, D gene, clone size, J gene, CDR3 DNA, CDR3 protein. The D gene is left open where the match is weak. Rows may omit the clone size; those that give it use once, few, many or a size class.

>TRBV6-2/TRBV6-3|TRBD2|-|TRBJ2-1
TGTGCCAGCAGTTCTCCTAGCGGGGGGCAACCCTCCGATGAGCAGTTCTTC
CASSSPSGGQPSDEQFF
>TRBV10-2|-|-|TRBJ2-7
TGCGCCAGCAGGGCAGGGAACGAGCAGTACTTC
CASRAGNEQYF
>TRBV7-2|TRBD1|once|TRBJ1-2
TGTGCCAGCAGCTTAGGACAGGGTGGCGGCTACACCTTC
CASSLGQGGGYTF
>TRBV7-9|TRBD1|-|TRBJ2-7
TGTGCCAGCAGCCTGGGACAGGGTTTCGGTGAGCAGTACTTC
CASSLGQGFGEQYF
>TRBV7-2|TRBD1|-|TRBJ2-4
TGTGCCAGCAGCTTAGAGCGACAGGGGAACATTCAGTACTTC
CASSLERQGNIQYF
>TRBV28|TRBD1|-|TRBJ2-3
TGTGCCAGCAGTACCCAGGGGGTCTCTAGCACAGATACGCAGTATTTT
CASSTQGVSSTDTQYF
>TRBV18|-|-|TRBJ2-4
TGTGCCAGCTCGGCTAGCGTAGCCAAAAACATTCAGTACTTC
CASSASVAKNIQYF
>TRBV11-1|-|-|TRBJ1-1
TGTGCCAGCAGCAAACGGACAGAAATGAACACTGAAGCTTTCTTT
CASSKRTEMNTEAFF
>TRBV5-1|TRBD2|-|TRBJ2-3
TGCGCCAGCAGCTTGGGACTAGCGGGAGCCGCAGATACGCAGTATTTT
CASSLGLAGAADTQYF
>TRBV16|TRBD1|-|TRBJ1-1
TGTGCCAGCAGCCAATTCCGGGACAGGGGGAACACTGAAGCTTTCTTT
CASSQFRDRGNTEAFF
>TRBV30|-|-|TRBJ1-2
TGTGCCTGGAAGGAGCGGGCCGCTAACTATGGCTACACCTTC
CAWKERAANYGYTF
>TRBV6-5|-|once|TRBJ1-1
TGTGCCAGCAGCCCCGGACTTAACACTGAAGCTTTCTTT
CASSPGLNTEAFF
>TRBV9|-|-|TRBJ2-1
TGTGCCAGCAGCGTCGGGAGTATGGGTAATGAGCAGTTCTTC
CASSVGSMGNEQFF
>TRBV2|-|-|TRBJ1-1
TGTGCCAGCCAAATCAGCAGGGGCGAGAACACTGAAGCTTTCTTT
CASQISRGENTEAFF
>TRBV28|-|-|TRBJ1-1
TGTGCCAGCAGCGGAGGCGGTACGAACACTGAAGCTTTCTTT
CASSGGGTNTEAFF
>TRBV5-4|-|-|TRBJ1-1
TGTGCCAGCAGCTTGGTAGCGGGGATGAACACTGAAGCTTTCTTT
CASSLVAGMNTEAFF
>TRBV19|TRBD1|-|TRBJ1-6
TGTGCCAGTAGTATTCGGGACAGCTACGCTGGTTATAATTCACCCCTCCACTTT
CASSIRDSYAGYNSPLHF
>TRBV12-5|TRBD1|-|TRBJ2-3
TGTGCTAGTGGTTTCCGGGACAGGTGGGGCACAGATACGCAGTATTTT
CASGFRDRWGTDTQYF
>TRBV6-2/TRBV6-3|TRBD1|-|TRBJ1-6
TGTGCCAGCAGTCCCCGAGGGGGCGACGGTTCACCCCTCCACTTT
CASSPRGGDGSPLHF
>TRBV30|-|once|TRBJ1-6
TGTGCCTGGAGCGCAGGGGTGCAGAGACCCCTCCACTTT
CAWSAGVQRPLHF
>TRBV27|TRBD1|-|TRBJ1-1
TGTGCCAGCAGTTTATCGGGACAGGGGATGAACACTGAAGCTTTCTTT
CASSLSGQGMNTEAFF
>TRBV19|-|-|TRBJ1-3
TGTGCCAGTAGTATAGCCGGCAGGGGCTCTGGAAACACCATATATTTT
CASSIAGRGSGNTIYF
>TRBV7-9|-|-|TRBJ1-4
TGTGCCAGCAGCCGCGGGGGCGCGGAAAAACTGTTTTTT
CASSRGGAEKLFF
>TRBV5-5|TRBD1|-|TRBJ2-2
TGTGCCAGCAGCTTGGTGGGGGGACAGGGCACCGGGGAGCTGTTTTTT
CASSLVGGQGTGELFF
>TRBV3-1/TRBV3-2|TRBD1|-|TRBJ2-1
TGTGCCAGCAGCCGCGGACAGGTGGGCTACAATGAGCAGTTCTTC
CASSRGQVGYNEQFF
>TRBV3-1/TRBV3-2|-|-|TRBJ1-4
TGTGCCAGCAGAGCAGTTGGAGCAACTAATGAAAAACTGTTTTTT
CASRAVGATNEKLFF
>TRBV19|-|-|TRBJ1-5
TGTGCCAGTAGTCCCTGGACGGGGGGCCGGAATCAGCCCCAGCATTTT
CASSPWTGGRNQPQHF
>TRBV5-4|TRBD1|-|TRBJ2-7
TGTGCCAGCAGCCTAACAGGGGCAGGGGCCTACGAGCAGTACTTC
CASSLTGAGAYEQYF
>TRBV29-1|TRBD1|-|TRBJ1-5
TGCAGCGGTGGACAGGCCACGGGGCCCCAGCATTTT
CSGGQATGPQHF
>TRBV6-6|-|-|TRBJ2-7
TGTGCCAGCAGTTTTGTAGGGGGCTACGAGCAGTACTTC
CASSFVGGYEQYF
>TRBV5-1|-|-|TRBJ2-1
TGCGCCAGCGGCCCCCGGACAGCCCGGGCCAATGAGCAGTTCTTC
CASGPRTARANEQFF
>TRBV13|TRBD2|-|TRBJ2-5
TGTGCCAGCAGCTTATGGGGGACTAGCGGGGAAGAGACCCAGTACTTC
CASSLWGTSGEETQYF
>TRBV30|-|-|TRBJ2-3
TGTGCCTGGAGTTTACAGGGAACAGATACGCAGTATTTT
CAWSLQGTDTQYF
>TRBV7-3|TRBD1|-|TRBJ1-1
TGTGCCAGCAGCTTAACGGGGACAGGGGCTGAAGCTTTCTTT
CASSLTGTGAEAFF
>TRBV7-8|-|-|TRBJ2-7
TGTGCCAGCAGCTTAGGTCCATCCCCCTCCTACGAGCAGTACTTC
CASSLGPSPSYEQYF
>TRBV19|TRBD1|-|TRBJ2-7
TGTGCCAGTAGTTTCCTCCCCGGGACAGACTTGGGCTACGAGCAGTACTTC
CASSFLPGTDLGYEQYF
>TRBV29-1|TRBD1|-|TRBJ2-7
TGCAGCGTTGAGGGACAGGGGGGATACGAGCAGTACTTC
CSVEGQGGYEQYF
>TRBV7-9|TRBD1|-|TRBJ2-7
TGTGCCAGCAGCTTAACCACCGGGACAGGGAGTTACGAGCAGTACTTC
CASSLTTGTGSYEQYF
>TRBV14|TRBD1|-|TRBJ1-5
TGTGCCAGCAGCCAGGGACAGGGGGCGCGTGGTAATCAGCCCCAGCATTTT
CASSQGQGARGNQPQHF
>TRBV11-3|TRBD2|-|TRBJ2-2
TGTGCCAGCAGCTTTTCTAGCGGGGGCACGAACACCGGGGAGCTGTTTTTT
CASSFSSGGTNTGELFF